The T cell receptor beta chain under discussion was sequenced for a study of blood T cell repertoires in COVID-19. As originally analysed: Using reference gene primer amplification, nucleated cell counts were estimated. Sequenced by immunoSEQ multiplex PCR; TCRdb stores in-frame clones only, minus some. V and J calls and clone size are given by that table; D and trimming were obtained from the DNA. The table lists approximately 210,000 clones, around 88% of them singletons. Germline CDR1 LNHDA, CDR2 SQIVND (reference sequence). CDR3 length: 11 residues. V lost 4 bases and J lost 2, with 3 bases in between. The age range of participants was 18 to 89 years, with residence in about two dozen US areas. Each participant's cohort was designated according to participant-reported clinical history.

This TCR was recovered from a woman aged 45 to 65 with acute COVID-19. Sequenced input: PBMCs or T cells enriched from blood (not recorded which). The chain has TRBV19 and TRBJ2-7; D gene ambiguous. The CDR3, as DNA: TGTGCCAGTAGTACTCCCTACGAGCAGTACTTC. This gives the protein CASSTPYEQYF.